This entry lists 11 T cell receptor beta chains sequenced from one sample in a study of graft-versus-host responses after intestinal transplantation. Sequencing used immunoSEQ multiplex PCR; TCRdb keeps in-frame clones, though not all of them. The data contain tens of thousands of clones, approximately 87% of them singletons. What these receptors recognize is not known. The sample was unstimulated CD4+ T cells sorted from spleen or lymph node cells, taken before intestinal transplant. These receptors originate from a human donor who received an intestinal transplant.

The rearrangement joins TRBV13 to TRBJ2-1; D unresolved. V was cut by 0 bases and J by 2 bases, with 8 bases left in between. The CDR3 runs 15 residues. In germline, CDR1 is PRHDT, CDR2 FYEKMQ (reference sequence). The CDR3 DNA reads TGTGCCAGCAGCTTAGGGTTCTCAGCCTACAATGAGCAGTTCTTC. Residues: CASSLGFSAYNEQFF.

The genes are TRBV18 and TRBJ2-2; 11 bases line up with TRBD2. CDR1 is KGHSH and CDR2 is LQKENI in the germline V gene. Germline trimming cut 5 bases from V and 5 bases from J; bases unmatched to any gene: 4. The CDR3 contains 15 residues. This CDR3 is CASSVGLAATGELFF. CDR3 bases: TGTGCCAGCTCAGTGGGACTAGCGGCGACCGGGGAGCTGTTTTTT.

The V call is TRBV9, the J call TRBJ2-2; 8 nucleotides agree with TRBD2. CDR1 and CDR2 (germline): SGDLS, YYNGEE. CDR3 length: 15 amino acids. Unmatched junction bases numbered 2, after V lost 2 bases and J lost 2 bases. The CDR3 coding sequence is TGTGCCAGCAGCGTCACTAGCGGAAACACCGGGGAGCTGTTTTTT. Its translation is CASSVTSGNTGELFF.

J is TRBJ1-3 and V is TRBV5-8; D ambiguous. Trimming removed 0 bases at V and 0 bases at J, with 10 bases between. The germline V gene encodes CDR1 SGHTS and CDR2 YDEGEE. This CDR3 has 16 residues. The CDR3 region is CASSLVLGFSGNTIYF. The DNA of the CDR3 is TGTGCCAGCAGCTTGGTTCTGGGCTTCTCTGGAAACACCATATATTTT. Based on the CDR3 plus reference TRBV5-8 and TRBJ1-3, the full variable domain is EAGVTQSPTHLIKTRGQQATLRCSPISGHTSVYWYQQALGLGLQFLLWYDEGEERNRGNFPPRFSGRQFPNYSSELNVNALELEDSALYLCASSLVLGFSGNTIYFGEGSWLTVV.

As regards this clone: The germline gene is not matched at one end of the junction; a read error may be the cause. The CDR3 nucleotides are TGTGTCAGCACCGCGGGGTACACTGAAGCTTTCTTT. Translated: CVSTAGYTEAFF. This rearrangement joins TRBV2 to TRBJ1-1; D uncertain. CDR1 SNHLY and CDR2 FYNNEI come from the germline V gene. This CDR3 spans 12 amino acids. Full variable domain (remainder filled in from reference TRBV2 and TRBJ1-1): EPEVTQTPSHQVTQMGQEVILRCVPISNHLYFYWYRQILGQKVEFLVSFYNNEISEKSEIFDDQFSVERPDGSNFTLKIRSTKLEDSAMYFCVSTAGYTEAFFGQGTRLTVV.

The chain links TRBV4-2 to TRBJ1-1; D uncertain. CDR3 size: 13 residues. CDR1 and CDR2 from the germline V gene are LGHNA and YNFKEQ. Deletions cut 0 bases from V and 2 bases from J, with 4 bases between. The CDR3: CASSQDINTEAFF. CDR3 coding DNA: TGTGCCAGCAGCCAAGATATAAACACTGAAGCTTTCTTT.

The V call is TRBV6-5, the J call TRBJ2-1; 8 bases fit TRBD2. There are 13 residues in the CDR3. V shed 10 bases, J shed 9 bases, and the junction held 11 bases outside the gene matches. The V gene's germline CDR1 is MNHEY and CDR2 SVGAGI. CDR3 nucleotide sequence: TGTGCCACGCGGGGGGCGGGGACCAGTGAGCAGTTCTTC. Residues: CATRGAGTSEQFF.

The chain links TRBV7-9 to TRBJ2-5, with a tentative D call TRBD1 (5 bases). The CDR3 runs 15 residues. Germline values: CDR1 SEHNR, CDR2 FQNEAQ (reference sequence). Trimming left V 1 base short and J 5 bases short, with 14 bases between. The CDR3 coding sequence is TGTGCCAGCAGCTTAGTCTCGCAGGGTGGGGAGACCCAGTACTTC. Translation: CASSLVSQGGETQYF.

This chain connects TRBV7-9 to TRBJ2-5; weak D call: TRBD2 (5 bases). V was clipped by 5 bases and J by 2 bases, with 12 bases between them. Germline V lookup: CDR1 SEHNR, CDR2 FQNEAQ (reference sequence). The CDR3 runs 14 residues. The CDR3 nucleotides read TGTGCCAGCAGCCGAAAGGACTTACAAGAGACCCAGTACTTC. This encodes CASSRKDLQETQYF.

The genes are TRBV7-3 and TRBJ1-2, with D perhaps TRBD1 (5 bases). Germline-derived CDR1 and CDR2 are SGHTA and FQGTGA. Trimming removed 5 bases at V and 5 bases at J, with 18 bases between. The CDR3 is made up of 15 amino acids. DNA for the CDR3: TGTGCCAGCAGCCCCTCACCCGGGGGGGGGTATGGCTACACCTTC. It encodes CASSPSPGGGYGYTF. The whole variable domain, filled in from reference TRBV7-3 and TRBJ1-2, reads GAGVSQTPSNKVTEKGKYVELRCDPISGHTALYWYRQSLGQGPEFLIYFQGTGAADDSGLPNDRFFAVRPEGSVSTLKIQRTERGDSAVYLCASSPSPGGGYGYTFGSGTRLTVV.

CDR3 in amino acids: CASSTNQGNYGYTF. The CDR3 DNA is TGTGCCAGCAGTACGAATCAGGGGAACTATGGCTACACCTTC. The V gene is TRBV6-6, the J gene TRBJ1-2; a possible D gene is TRBD1 (6 bases). From germline, CDR1 is MNHNY and CDR2 SVGAGI (reference sequence). Trimming took 5 bases from V and 2 from J, leaving 12 bases between them. The CDR3 has 14 residues.